One sample yielded the 27 T cell receptor beta chains listed below, sequenced in a study of blood T cell repertoires in COVID-19. Assay used: immunoSEQ multiplex PCR; TCRdb lists only in-frame clones, some missing. Of 210,000 or so clones listed, roughly four fifths are singletons. Sequencing was done on a sample of PBMCs or T cells enriched from blood (not recorded which). These receptor sequences come from a woman between 45 and 60 years old who had been exposed to COVID-19.

This clone occurred a few times. The chain couples TRBV9 to TRBJ2-5; 7 bases match TRBD2. V gave up 4 bases and J gave up 7 bases; unmatched junction bases: 10. The germline V gene has CDR1 SGDLS and CDR2 YYNGEE. CDR3 size: 14 residues. The CDR3 region is CASSPTWGGGTQYF. The DNA for the CDR3 is TGTGCCAGCAGCCCTACGTGGGGGGGTGGGACCCAGTACTTC. The variable domain in full, with the rest retrieved from reference TRBV9 and TRBJ2-5, is DSGVTQTPKHLITATGQRVTLRCSPRSGDLSVYWYQQSLDQGLQFLIQYYNGEERAKGNILERFSAQQFPDLHSELNLSSLELGDSALYFCASSPTWGGGTQYFGPGTRLLVL.

In this sample, this clone turned up many times. J is TRBJ2-7 and V is TRBV7-2, with TRBD2 matching 10 bases. Trimming removed 3 bases from V and 3 bases from J; junction bases left unmatched: 2. The CDR3 has 14 amino acids. Germline V gene sequence: CDR1 SGHTA, CDR2 FQGNSA. This CDR3 reads CASSFASGGYEQYF. The CDR3, as DNA: TGTGCCAGCAGCTTCGCTAGCGGGGGCTACGAGCAGTACTTC.

This rearrangement joins TRBV10-3 to TRBJ1-2; the match to TRBD1 covers 7 bases. Trimming removed 6 bases from V and 8 bases from J; junction bases left unmatched: 9. The CDR3 consists of 13 residues. Germline V gene data show CDR1 as ENHRY and CDR2 as SYGVKD. CDR3 in DNA: TGTGCCATCAGAGCGTCGACAGGGACCGGCTACACCTTC. This encodes CAIRASTGTGYTF.

This chain joins TRBV7-2 and TRBJ1-1; no definite D call. V was cut by 3 bases and J by 2 bases, with 10 bases left in between. CDR1 and CDR2 (germline): SGHTA, FQGNSA. The CDR3 totals 14 residues. CDR3 loop: CASSFGQANTEAFF. In DNA form, the CDR3 reads TGTGCCAGCAGCTTTGGTCAGGCTAACACTGAAGCTTTCTTT.

This rearrangement joins TRBV28 to TRBJ1-4, with 8 bases fitting TRBD1. This CDR3 is built from 15 residues. Trimming removed 3 bases from V and 9 bases from J; junction bases left unmatched: 9. CDR1 MDHEN and CDR2 SYDVKM come from the germline V gene. Here the CDR3 reads CASSFSGTGIKKLFF. The CDR3 nucleotides are TGTGCCAGCAGTTTTAGTGGGACAGGAATTAAAAAACTGTTTTTT.

J is TRBJ2-1 and V is TRBV28; D unresolved. Germline CDR1 reads MDHEN; CDR2 reads SYDVKM. V lost 4 bases and J lost 16, with 20 bases in between. The CDR3 is 13 amino acids. The DNA for the CDR3 is TGTGCCAGCAGTTCGCGGTCCCCGAGCCTCTACTTCTTC. Protein: CASSSRSPSLYFF.

This clone is a singleton in its sample. CDR3 bases: TGTGCCAGCAGCCCTAACAGGGGAATCGACTATGGCTACACCTTC. This sequence encodes CASSPNRGIDYGYTF. The chain employs TRBV7-2 and TRBJ1-2; TRBD1 matches 7 bases. Germline assignment: CDR1 SGHTA and CDR2 FQGNSA. This CDR3 has 15 amino acids. V shed 5 bases and J 3 bases; nucleotides not matched to a gene: 9.

The rearrangement uses TRBV11-3 and TRBJ2-7; no clear D. Germline V CDR1 and CDR2: SGHNT, YENEEA. The CDR3 sequence is 14 residues long. The germline V and J ends were trimmed by 6 bases and 0 bases, with 12 bases remaining between them. DNA of the CDR3: TGTGCCAGCAGTCCTACGCCGCGCTCCTACGAGCAGTACTTC. Encoded protein: CASSPTPRSYEQYF. Complete variable domain (other parts from reference TRBV11-3 and TRBJ2-7): EAGVVQSPRYKIIEKKQPVAFWCNPISGHNTLYWYLQNLGQGPELLIRYENEEAVDDSQLPKDRFSAERLKGVDSTLKIQPAELGDSAVYLCASSPTPRSYEQYFGPGTRLTVT.

The chain recombines TRBV10-2 with TRBJ2-2, with a tentative D call TRBD2 (7 bases). V shed 6 bases and J shed 2 bases, with 10 bases lying between them. The germline gives CDR1 WSHSY, CDR2 SAAADI. The CDR3 loop spans 14 amino acids. DNA for the CDR3: TGCGCCAGCAGAGGGGGGGAAAACACCGGGGAGCTGTTTTTT. Amino acids: CASRGGENTGELFF.

This chain links TRBV30 with TRBJ1-4, with a tentative D call TRBD1 (5 bases). CDR3 length: 14 amino acids. The germline V and J ends were trimmed by 0 bases and 8 bases, with 13 bases remaining between them. Germline values: CDR1 GTSNPN, CDR2 SVGIG (reference sequence). CDR3 sequence (DNA): TGTGCCTGGAGTGTAGCAGGGTTGGACGAAAAACTGTTTTTT. Translating it yields CAWSVAGLDEKLFF.

The rearrangement joins TRBV27 to TRBJ1-6, with D tentatively TRBD1 (5 bases). Germline V gene lookup returns CDR1 MNHEY and CDR2 SMNVEV (reference sequence). The CDR3 loop spans 18 amino acids. Trimming stripped 5 bases from V and 0 bases from J, with 17 bases between. CDR3 sequence (DNA): TGTGCCAGCAGTCTCCAGTCGCAAACAGGCTCCTATAATTCACCCCTCCACTTT. This encodes CASSLQSQTGSYNSPLHF.

The J gene is TRBJ1-4, the V gene TRBV15, with 10 positions matching TRBD1. This CDR3 spans 16 amino acids. Trimming took 0 bases from V and 8 from J; bases not matched to a gene: 6. Germline assignment: CDR1 LNHNV and CDR2 YYDKDF (reference sequence). The CDR3 is CATSRDKGQGREKLFF. CDR3 DNA: TGTGCCACCAGCAGAGATAAGGGACAGGGGCGGGAAAAACTGTTTTTT.

This rearrangement joins TRBV7-9 to TRBJ2-2; 8 positions agree with TRBD1. V shed 8 bases and J 8 bases; nucleotides not matched to a gene: 4. Germline CDR1 SEHNR, CDR2 FQNEAQ (reference sequence). The CDR3 has 12 amino acids. The CDR3 DNA reads TGTGCCAGCCACAGGGGGACAGGGGAGCTGTTTTTT. This translates into CASHRGTGELFF.

V and J are TRBV7-9 and TRBJ2-1; D gene ambiguous. Trimming left V 2 bases short and J 6 bases short, with 14 bases between. Germline-derived CDR1 and CDR2 are SEHNR and FQNEAQ (reference sequence). The CDR3 covers 15 residues. CDR3 coding DNA: TGTGCCAGCAGCTTAAGAGACTGGAAGGCCAATGAGCAGTTCTTC. Encoded protein: CASSLRDWKANEQFF.

The rearrangement joins TRBV19 to TRBJ2-1, with 10 bases lining up with TRBD2. Germline CDR1 is LNHDA and CDR2 is SQIVND (reference sequence). This CDR3 has 20 residues. Trimming removed 4 bases from V and 0 bases from J; junction bases left unmatched: 15. The CDR3 nucleotides read TGTGCCAGTAGTACGAACTGGGGTAGCGGGGGGTCGAGCTCCTACAATGAGCAGTTCTTC. Protein sequence: CASSTNWGSGGSSSYNEQFF.

This clone was seen more than once but under ten times. V and J are TRBV5-1 and TRBJ1-1; D ambiguous. Trimming shortened V by 3 bases and J by 1 base, and 10 bases separated the two germline ends. This CDR3 is 14 amino acids long. Looked up from germline, CDR1 is SGHRS and CDR2 is YFSETQ. CDR3 DNA sequence: TGCGCCAGCAGCTCCGGCCGGGGGAACACTGAAGCTTTCTTT. Its translation is CASSSGRGNTEAFF.

This clone was seen a few times. The rearrangement uses TRBV5-1 and TRBJ1-1; 9 bases line up with TRBD1. The J segment lost 7 bases and the V segment lost 2 bases, leaving 9 bases of the junction unmatched. The CDR3 is 15 residues long. CDR1 is SGHRS, CDR2 YFSETQ, per germline. Here the CDR3 reads CASSFQDRGLDEAFF. The DNA of the CDR3 is TGCGCCAGCAGCTTCCAGGACAGGGGTTTGGATGAAGCTTTCTTT.

The chain couples TRBV10-2 to TRBJ1-5; TRBD1 is a possible D gene (6 bases). V was trimmed by 6 bases and J by 3 bases, leaving 9 bases between them. Per the germline V gene, CDR1 is WSHSY and CDR2 is SAAADI. CDR3 length: 13 residues. DNA of the CDR3: TGCGCCAGCAGACAGGGAGACAATCAGCCCCAGCATTTT. This sequence encodes CASRQGDNQPQHF.

The chain recombines TRBV7-3 with TRBJ2-1; TRBD2 matches 8 bases. Germline V gene data show CDR1 as SGHTA and CDR2 as FQGTGA. V lost 5 bases and J lost 9; bases outside the gene matches: 12. The CDR3 runs 15 residues. CDR3 DNA: TGTGCCAGCAGCCCTACGGGGGAGCGGGGGTTTGAGCAGTTCTTC. Translation gives CASSPTGERGFEQFF.

The chain employs TRBV7-9 and TRBJ1-6; TRBD1 agrees at 7 bases. The CDR3 sequence is 15 residues long. The V gene end was trimmed by 5 bases and the J gene end by 8 bases; junction bases not matched to a gene: 9. CDR1 is SEHNR and CDR2 is FQNEAQ in the germline V gene (reference sequence). The CDR3 coding sequence is TGTGCCAGCAGCACCTCCCGACAGGGTGATTCACCCCTCCACTTT. This encodes CASSTSRQGDSPLHF.

The chain employs TRBV7-3 and TRBJ2-6, with D possibly being TRBD2 (5 bases). CDR3 length equals 15 residues. Germline CDR1 SGHTA, CDR2 FQGTGA. V gave up 1 base and J gave up 3 bases, with 7 bases separating them. The chain's CDR3 is CASSLIGSGANVLTF. CDR3 DNA: TGTGCCAGCAGCTTAATAGGGAGTGGGGCCAACGTCCTGACTTTC.

The gene calls are TRBV28 and TRBJ2-3; 10 bases map to TRBD1. Germline V gene sequence: CDR1 MDHEN, CDR2 SYDVKM. The J segment lost 4 bases and the V segment lost 10 bases, leaving 11 bases of the junction unmatched. This CDR3 has 15 residues. CDR3 in amino acids: CAITDPGTGADTQYF. The CDR3 nucleotides read TGTGCCATTACGGACCCCGGGACAGGGGCAGATACGCAGTATTTT.

This chain joins TRBV11-2 and TRBJ1-1, with TRBD1 as a possible D gene (6 bases). The V and J ends lost 2 bases and 5 bases respectively, with 21 bases between them. This CDR3 region has 17 residues. Germline V gene data show CDR1 as SGHAT and CDR2 as FQNNGV. The CDR3 loop is CASSLLGGAGRRTEAFF. DNA of the CDR3: TGTGCCAGCAGCTTACTGGGGGGGGCTGGTCGAAGGACTGAAGCTTTCTTT.

V and J are TRBV5-1 and TRBJ2-1; possible D gene TRBD2, 6 bases. Trimming cost V 4 bases and J 4 bases, with 12 bases left between them. The CDR3 runs 14 residues. In germline, CDR1 is SGHRS, CDR2 YFSETQ. The CDR3, as DNA: TGCGCCAGCAGCACGGGGGAGATTTACAATGAGCAGTTCTTC. Translating it yields CASSTGEIYNEQFF.

The gene calls are TRBV9 and TRBJ2-3; D is possibly TRBD1 (6 bases). The germline V gene encodes CDR1 SGDLS and CDR2 YYNGEE. The CDR3 is made up of 14 amino acids. Trimming removed 4 bases from V and 1 base from J, with 10 bases in between. Written as DNA, the CDR3 is TGTGCCAGCAGCCCTACAGGGCGCACAGATACGCAGTATTTT. It is translated as CASSPTGRTDTQYF.

V and J are TRBV6-2 or TRBV6-3 and TRBJ2-7; weak D call: TRBD1 (5 bases). Trimming left V 0 bases short and J 3 bases short, with 15 bases between. From germline, CDR1 is MNHEY and CDR2 SVGEGT. This CDR3 comprises 16 residues. For the CDR3, the DNA is TGTGCCAGCAGTTACTCACCACTTCAGGGAATCTACGAGCAGTACTTC. Its protein product is CASSYSPLQGIYEQYF.

The rearrangement joins TRBV10-3 to TRBJ2-4; 9 positions match TRBD1. Trimming removed 3 bases from V and 7 bases from J; junction bases left unmatched: 4. The CDR3 is 14 amino acids. Germline-derived CDR1 and CDR2 are ENHRY and SYGVKD. CDR3 in amino acids: CAISDGTGMNIQYF. In DNA, the CDR3 is TGTGCCATCAGTGATGGGACAGGGATGAACATTCAGTACTTC.